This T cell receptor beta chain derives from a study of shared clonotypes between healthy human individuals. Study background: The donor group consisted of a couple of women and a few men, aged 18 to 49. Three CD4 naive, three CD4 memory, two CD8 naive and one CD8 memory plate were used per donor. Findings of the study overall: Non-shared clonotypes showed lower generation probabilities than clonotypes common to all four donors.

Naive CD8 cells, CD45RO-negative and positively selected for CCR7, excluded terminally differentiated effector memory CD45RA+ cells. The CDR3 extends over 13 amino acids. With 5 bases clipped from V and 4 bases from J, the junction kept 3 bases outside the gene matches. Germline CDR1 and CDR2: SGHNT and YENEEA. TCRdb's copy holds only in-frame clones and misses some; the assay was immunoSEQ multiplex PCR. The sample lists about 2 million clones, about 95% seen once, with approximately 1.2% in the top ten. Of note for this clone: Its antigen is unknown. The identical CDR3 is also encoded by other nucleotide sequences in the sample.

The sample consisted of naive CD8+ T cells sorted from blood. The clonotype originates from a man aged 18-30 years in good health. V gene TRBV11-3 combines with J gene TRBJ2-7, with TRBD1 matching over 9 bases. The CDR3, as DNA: TGTGCCAGCAGCCCGGGACAGGGTTACGAGCAGTACTTC. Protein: CASSPGQGYEQYF.